The next 7 T cell receptor beta chains were all read from a single sample in a study of blood T cells in healthy people across ages. A J-beta primer mix and a sample-barcoded 5' primer were used in a second PCR of roughly 7 to 12 cycles. One entry per CDR3 protein results from TCRdb running MiXCR on the 5' RACE reads. The table shows roughly 1.5 million distinct CDR3 sequences, with 35% to 45% occurring only once. Sequencing input: blood. Every receptor here comes from a woman in her late teens or twenties in good health.

This sequence joins TRBV20-1 and TRBJ2-1; 8 nucleotides match TRBD2. V trimming: 0 bases; J trimming: 10 bases; junction bases outside the gene matches: 11. The CDR3 has 15 residues. Germline-derived CDR1 and CDR2 are DFQATT and SNEGSKA (reference sequence). DNA of the CDR3: TGCAGTGCTAGAGATCCGCTAGCGGGCTCCTACGAGCAGTTCTTC. Its protein product is CSARDPLAGSYEQFF.

This clonotype came up a few times. The chain carries TRBV4-3 and TRBJ2-7; 11 positions match TRBD1. The V gene end was trimmed by 1 base and the J gene end by 5 bases; junction bases not matched to a gene: 10. The CDR3 is 17 amino acids. Germline CDR1 LGHNA, CDR2 YSLEER. The DNA of the CDR3 is TGCGCCAGCAGCCAAGGCAGAGGGGACAGGGGGTTTGACGAGCAGTACTTC. The encoded protein is CASSQGRGDRGFDEQYF.

This clonotype was found a few times. This rearrangement joins TRBV7-9 to TRBJ2-7; D is uncertain. Germline CDR1 SEHNR, CDR2 FQNEAQ (reference sequence). CDR3 size: 13 residues. The V end lost 4 bases, the J end lost 3 bases, and 10 bases lay between the germline ends. In nucleotides, the CDR3 is TGTGCCAGCAGCTCGGGCCACTACTACGAGCAGTACTTC. Residues: CASSSGHYYEQYF. Full variable domain (missing parts from reference TRBV7-9 and TRBJ2-7): DTGVSQNPRHKITKRGQNVTFRCDPISEHNRLYWYRQTLGQGPEFLTYFQNEAQLEKSRLLSDRFSAERPKGSFSTLEIQRTEQGDSAMYLCASSSGHYYEQYFGPGTRLTVT.

This sequence joins TRBV29-1 and TRBJ1-1; the D is unclear. CDR3 length equals 13 residues. Germline lookup yields CDR1 SQVTM and CDR2 ANQGSEA. V gave up 4 bases and J gave up 3 bases, with 12 bases separating them. The chain's CDR3 is CSVAKKADTEAFF. CDR3 in DNA: TGCAGCGTTGCGAAAAAGGCTGACACTGAAGCTTTCTTT.

As to this clonotype: No conserved phenylalanine or tryptophan is present at the end of the CDR3, so a read error is the likely explanation. The gene calls are TRBV12-5 and TRBJ1-1, with D possibly TRBD1 on 6 matching bases. The germline V gene encodes CDR1 LGHNT and CDR2 FRNRAP. Trimming removed 3 bases from V and 0 bases from J, with 11 bases in between. The CDR3 has 15 residues. The CDR3 protein is CASGFSTGMNTEAFL. In DNA, the CDR3 is TGTGCTAGTGGTTTCTCTACAGGGATGAACACTGAAGCTTTCTTG.

This clonotype occurred a few times. V is TRBV27 and J is TRBJ2-3; no firm D call. V was shortened by 8 bases and J by 0 bases, with 15 bases between the two germline ends. The CDR3 loop spans 15 amino acids. Germline CDR1 reads MNHEY; CDR2 reads SMNVEV (reference sequence). The CDR3 bases are TGTGCCAGCCACCCTAGATGGGGTAGCACAGATACGCAGTATTTT. Encoded protein: CASHPRWGSTDTQYF.

This clonotype came up a few times. V and J are TRBV5-1 and TRBJ1-6, with TRBD1 as a possible D gene (5 bases). V lost 6 bases and J 10 bases, leaving 17 bases between the germline ends. The CDR3 has 14 residues. The germline gives CDR1 SGHRS, CDR2 YFSETQ. The CDR3 nucleotides read TGCGCCAGCAAACTGGATCCGGGGGAGTCACCCCTCCACTTT. It specifies CASKLDPGESPLHF. The full variable domain, completed using reference TRBV5-1 and TRBJ1-6, is KAGVTQTPRYLIKTRGQQVTLSCSPISGHRSVSWYQQTPGQGLQFLFEYFSETQRNKGNFPGRFSGRQFSNSRSEMNVSTLELGDSALYLCASKLDPGESPLHFGNGTRLTVT.